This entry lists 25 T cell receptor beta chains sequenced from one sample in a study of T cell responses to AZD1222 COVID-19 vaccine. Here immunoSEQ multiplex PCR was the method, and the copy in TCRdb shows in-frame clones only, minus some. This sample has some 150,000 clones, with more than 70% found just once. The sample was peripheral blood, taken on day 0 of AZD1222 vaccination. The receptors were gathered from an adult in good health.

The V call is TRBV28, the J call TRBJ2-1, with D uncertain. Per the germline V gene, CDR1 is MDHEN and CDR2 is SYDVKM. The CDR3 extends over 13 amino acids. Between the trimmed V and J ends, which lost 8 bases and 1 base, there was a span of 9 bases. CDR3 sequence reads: CASRGRSYNEQFF. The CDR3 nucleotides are TGTGCCAGCCGAGGAAGGTCCTACAATGAGCAGTTCTTC.

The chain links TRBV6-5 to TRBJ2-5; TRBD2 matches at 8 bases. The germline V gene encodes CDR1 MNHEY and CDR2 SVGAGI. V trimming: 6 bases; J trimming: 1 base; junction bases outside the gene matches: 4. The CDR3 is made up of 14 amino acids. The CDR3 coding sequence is TGTGCCAGCAGCATCGGGGGGGGCCAAGAGACCCAGTACTTC. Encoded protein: CASSIGGGQETQYF.

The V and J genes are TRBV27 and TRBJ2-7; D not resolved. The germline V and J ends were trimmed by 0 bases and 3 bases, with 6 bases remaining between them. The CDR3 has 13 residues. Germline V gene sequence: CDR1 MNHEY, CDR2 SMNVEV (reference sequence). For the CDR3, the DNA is TGTGCCAGCAGTTTATCCATCTACTACGAGCAGTACTTC. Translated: CASSLSIYYEQYF.

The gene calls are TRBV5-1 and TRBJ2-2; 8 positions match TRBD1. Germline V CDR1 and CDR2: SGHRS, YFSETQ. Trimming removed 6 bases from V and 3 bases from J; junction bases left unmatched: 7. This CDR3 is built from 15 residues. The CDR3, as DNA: TGCGCCAGCAATCAGGGGGCCGGCGACACCGGGGAGCTGTTTTTT. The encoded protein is CASNQGAGDTGELFF.

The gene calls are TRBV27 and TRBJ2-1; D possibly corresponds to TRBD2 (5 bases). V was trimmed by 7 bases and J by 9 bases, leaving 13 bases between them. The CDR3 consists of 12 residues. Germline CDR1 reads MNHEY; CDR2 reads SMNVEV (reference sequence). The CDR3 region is CASKGSSAEQFF. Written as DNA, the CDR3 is TGTGCCAGCAAAGGGAGCTCGGCTGAGCAGTTCTTC.

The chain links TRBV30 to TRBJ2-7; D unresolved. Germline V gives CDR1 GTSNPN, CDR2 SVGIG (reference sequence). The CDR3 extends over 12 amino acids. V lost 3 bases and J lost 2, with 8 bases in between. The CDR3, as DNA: TGTGCCTGGAGAGGCCAGACCTACGAGCAGTACTTC. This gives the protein CAWRGQTYEQYF.

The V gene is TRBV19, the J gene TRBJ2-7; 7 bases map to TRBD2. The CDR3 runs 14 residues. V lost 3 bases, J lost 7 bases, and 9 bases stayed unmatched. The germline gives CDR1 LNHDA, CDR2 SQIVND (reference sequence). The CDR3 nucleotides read TGTGCCAGTAGTATCGCGGGAGACGTAGGAGAGCAGTACTTC. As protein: CASSIAGDVGEQYF.

CDR3 DNA: TGCGCCAGCAGCTTTAGTGTCACAGGGGGCAGTGGCTACACCTTC. Protein sequence: CASSFSVTGGSGYTF. The V gene is TRBV5-1, the J gene TRBJ1-2; 9 bases map to TRBD1. This CDR3 has 15 residues. Unmatched junction bases numbered 9, after V lost 2 bases and J lost 7 bases. Germline assignment: CDR1 SGHRS and CDR2 YFSETQ.

For the CDR3, the DNA is TGTGCCAGCAGCGTAGGTCCGGTCATAAACACCGGGGAGCTGTTTTTT. This sequence encodes CASSVGPVINTGELFF. The chain has TRBV9 and TRBJ2-2; D not resolved. Germline V CDR1 and CDR2: SGDLS, YYNGEE. The CDR3 covers 16 residues. V shed 0 bases and J shed 2 bases, with 11 bases lying between them.

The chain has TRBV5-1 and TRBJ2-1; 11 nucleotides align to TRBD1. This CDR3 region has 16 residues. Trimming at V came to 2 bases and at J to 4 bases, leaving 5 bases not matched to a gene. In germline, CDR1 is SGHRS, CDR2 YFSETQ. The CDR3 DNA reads TGCGCCAGCAGCTTCGAAGGGACAGGGGGATACAATGAGCAGTTCTTC. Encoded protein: CASSFEGTGGYNEQFF.

The CDR3 is CASSLTETNYGYTF. In nucleotides, the CDR3 is TGTGCCAGCAGCCTGACAGAAACTAACTATGGCTACACCTTC. The J gene is TRBJ1-2, the V gene TRBV11-2, with a tentative D call TRBD1 (5 bases). V lost 5 bases, J lost 0 bases, and 10 bases lay in between. The CDR3 length is 14 residues. Germline V gene data show CDR1 as SGHAT and CDR2 as FQNNGV.

CDR3 residues: CASSLDSGGSDTQYF. In nucleotides, the CDR3 is TGTGCCAGCAGCTTGGATAGCGGGGGGTCGGATACGCAGTATTTT. The V and J genes are TRBV5-4 and TRBJ2-3; the match to TRBD2 covers 10 bases. CDR1 and CDR2 (germline): SGHNT, YYREEE (reference sequence). This CDR3 contains 15 residues. Trimming at V came to 0 bases and at J to 6 bases, leaving 4 bases not matched to a gene.

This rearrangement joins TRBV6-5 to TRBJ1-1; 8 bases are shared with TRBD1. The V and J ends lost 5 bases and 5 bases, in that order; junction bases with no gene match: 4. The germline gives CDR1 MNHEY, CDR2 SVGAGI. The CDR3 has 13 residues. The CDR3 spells CASSQGAETEAFF. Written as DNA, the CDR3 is TGTGCCAGCAGTCAGGGGGCGGAAACTGAAGCTTTCTTT.

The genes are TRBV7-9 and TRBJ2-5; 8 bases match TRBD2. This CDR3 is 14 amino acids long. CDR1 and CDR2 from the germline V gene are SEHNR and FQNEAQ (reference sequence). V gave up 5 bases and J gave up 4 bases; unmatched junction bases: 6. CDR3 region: CASSTSGRGETQYF. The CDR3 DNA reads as TGTGCCAGCAGCACAAGCGGGAGAGGAGAGACCCAGTACTTC.

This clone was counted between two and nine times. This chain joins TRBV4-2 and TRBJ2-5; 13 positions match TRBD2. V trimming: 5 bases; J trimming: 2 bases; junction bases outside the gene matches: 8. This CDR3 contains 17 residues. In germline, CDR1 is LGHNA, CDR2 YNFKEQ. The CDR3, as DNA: TGTGCCAGCAGCGAAAGACTAGCGGGGGGCCCACAAGAGACCCAGTACTTC. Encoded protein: CASSERLAGGPQETQYF.

CDR3 DNA: TGTGCCAGCAGCTTAAGTAGGAAGACCCAGTACTTC. This sequence encodes CASSLSRKTQYF. This chain uses TRBV7-2 with TRBJ2-5; D remains unclear. CDR3 length: 12 residues. CDR1 and CDR2 (germline): SGHTA, FQGNSA. With 2 bases removed from V and 6 bases from J, the gap between germline ends came to 7 bases.

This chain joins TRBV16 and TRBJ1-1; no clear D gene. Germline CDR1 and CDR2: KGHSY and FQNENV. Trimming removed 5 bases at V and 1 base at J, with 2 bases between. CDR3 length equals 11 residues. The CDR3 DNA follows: TGTGCCAGCAGCGGGAACACTGAAGCTTTCTTT. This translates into CASSGNTEAFF.

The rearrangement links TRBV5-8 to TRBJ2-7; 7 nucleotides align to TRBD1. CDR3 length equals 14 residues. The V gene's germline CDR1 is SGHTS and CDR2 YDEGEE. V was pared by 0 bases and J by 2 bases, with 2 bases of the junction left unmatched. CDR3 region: CASSLGQGAYEQYF. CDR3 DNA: TGTGCCAGCAGCTTGGGACAGGGCGCCTACGAGCAGTACTTC. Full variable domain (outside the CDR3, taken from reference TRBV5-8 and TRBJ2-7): EAGVTQSPTHLIKTRGQQATLRCSPISGHTSVYWYQQALGLGLQFLLWYDEGEERNRGNFPPRFSGRQFPNYSSELNVNALELEDSALYLCASSLGQGAYEQYFGPGTRLTVT.

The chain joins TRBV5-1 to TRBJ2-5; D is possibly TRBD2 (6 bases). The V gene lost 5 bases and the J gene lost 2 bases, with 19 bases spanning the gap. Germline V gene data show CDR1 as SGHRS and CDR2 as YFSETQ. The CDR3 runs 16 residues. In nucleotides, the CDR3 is TGCGCCAGCAGGGGTGGGGCGGGATCGGCACAAGAGACCCAGTACTTC. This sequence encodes CASRGGAGSAQETQYF.

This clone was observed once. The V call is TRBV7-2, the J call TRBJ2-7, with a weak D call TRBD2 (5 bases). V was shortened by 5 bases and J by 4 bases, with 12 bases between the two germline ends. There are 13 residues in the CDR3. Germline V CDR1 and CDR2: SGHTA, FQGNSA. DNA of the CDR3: TGTGCCAGCAGCCTCGCCCGGGGTTACGAGCAGTACTTC. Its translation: CASSLARGYEQYF.

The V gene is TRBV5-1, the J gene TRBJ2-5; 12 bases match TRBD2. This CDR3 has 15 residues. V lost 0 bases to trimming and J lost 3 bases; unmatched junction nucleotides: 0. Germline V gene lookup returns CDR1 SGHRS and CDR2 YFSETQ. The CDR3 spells CASSLASGREETQYF. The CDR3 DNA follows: TGCGCCAGCAGCTTGGCTAGCGGGAGGGAAGAGACCCAGTACTTC.

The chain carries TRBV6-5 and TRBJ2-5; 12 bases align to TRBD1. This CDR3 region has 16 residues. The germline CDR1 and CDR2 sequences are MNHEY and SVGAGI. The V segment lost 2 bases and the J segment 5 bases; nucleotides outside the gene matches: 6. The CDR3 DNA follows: TGTGCCAGCAGTTACGCGGGACAGGGGGCCGTGGAGACCCAGTACTTC. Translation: CASSYAGQGAVETQYF.

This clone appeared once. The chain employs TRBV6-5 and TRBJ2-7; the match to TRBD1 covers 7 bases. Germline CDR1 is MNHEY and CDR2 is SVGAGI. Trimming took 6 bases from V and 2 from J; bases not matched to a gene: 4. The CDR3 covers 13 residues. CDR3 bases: TGTGCCAGCAGCGGACAGGCTGCCTACGAGCAGTACTTC. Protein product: CASSGQAAYEQYF.

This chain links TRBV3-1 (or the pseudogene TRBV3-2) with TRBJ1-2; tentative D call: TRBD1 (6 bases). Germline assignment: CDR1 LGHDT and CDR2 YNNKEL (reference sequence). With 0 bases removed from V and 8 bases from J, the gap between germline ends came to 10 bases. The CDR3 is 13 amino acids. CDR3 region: CASSQDGGGGYTF. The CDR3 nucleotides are TGTGCCAGCAGCCAAGATGGCGGGGGCGGCTACACCTTC.

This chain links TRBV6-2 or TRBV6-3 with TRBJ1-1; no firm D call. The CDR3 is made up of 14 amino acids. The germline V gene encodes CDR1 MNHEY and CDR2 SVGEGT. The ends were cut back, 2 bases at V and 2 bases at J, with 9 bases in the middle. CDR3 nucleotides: TGTGCCAGCAGTTACCTGCAGACCAACACTGAAGCTTTCTTT. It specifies CASSYLQTNTEAFF.